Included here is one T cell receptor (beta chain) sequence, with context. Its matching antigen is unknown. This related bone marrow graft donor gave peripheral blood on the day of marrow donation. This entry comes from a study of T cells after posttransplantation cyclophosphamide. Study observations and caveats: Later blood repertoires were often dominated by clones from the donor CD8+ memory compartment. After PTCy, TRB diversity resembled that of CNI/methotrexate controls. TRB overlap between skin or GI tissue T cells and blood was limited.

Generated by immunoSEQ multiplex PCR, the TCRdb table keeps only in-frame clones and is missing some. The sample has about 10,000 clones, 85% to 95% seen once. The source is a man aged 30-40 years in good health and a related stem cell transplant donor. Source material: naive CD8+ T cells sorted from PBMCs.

Here the CDR3 DNA reads TGTGCCAGCAGTGCCGGACAGGGCGCCTATGGCTACACCTTC. Translated: CASSAGQGAYGYTF. The chain is built from TRBV25-1 and TRBJ1-2; 8 positions match TRBD1. Germline assignment: CDR1 MGHDK and CDR2 SYGVNS. The CDR3 consists of 14 residues. V shed 4 bases and J 4 bases; nucleotides not matched to a gene: 5.